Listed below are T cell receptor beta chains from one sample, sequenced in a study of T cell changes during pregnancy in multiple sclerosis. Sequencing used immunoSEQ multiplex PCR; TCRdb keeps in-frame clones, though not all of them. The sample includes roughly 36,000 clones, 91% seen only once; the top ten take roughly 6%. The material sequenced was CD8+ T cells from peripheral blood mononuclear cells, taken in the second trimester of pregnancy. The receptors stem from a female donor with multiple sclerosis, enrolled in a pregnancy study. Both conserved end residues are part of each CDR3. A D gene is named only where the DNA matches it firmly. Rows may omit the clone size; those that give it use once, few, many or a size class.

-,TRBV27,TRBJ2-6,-,TGTGCCAGCAGTTTACGTTCTGGGGCCAACGTCCTGACTTTC,CASSLRSGANVLTF
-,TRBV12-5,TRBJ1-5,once,TGTGCTAGTGGTTTTTCTGCGCGGACTCGATATAGCAATCAGCCCCAGCATTTT,CASGFSARTRYSNQPQHF
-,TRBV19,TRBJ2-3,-,TGTGCCAGTAGTATGTTCCCTGGGAGGGATACGCAGTATTTT,CASSMFPGRDTQYF
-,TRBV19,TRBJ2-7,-,TGTGCCAGTAGTGCCGGGGGCTCCTACGAGCAGTACTTC,CASSAGGSYEQYF
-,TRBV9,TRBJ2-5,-,TGTGCCAGCAGCCTAGGGGGGCGGGAAGAGACCCAGTACTTC,CASSLGGREETQYF
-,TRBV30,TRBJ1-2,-,TGTGCCTGGAGCGAGACTAACTATGGCTACACCTTC,CAWSETNYGYTF
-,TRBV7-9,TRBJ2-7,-,TGTGCCAGCAGCTCCCCTGGCAGGGTCACCCTCTACGAGCAGTACTTC,CASSSPGRVTLYEQYF
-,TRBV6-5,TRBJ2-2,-,TGTGCCAGCAGTTACTCCTACCCCTCGAACACCGGGGAGCTGTTTTTT,CASSYSYPSNTGELFF
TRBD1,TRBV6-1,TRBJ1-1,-,TGTGCCAGCAGTGGACTTCAGGACAGGGTCTCTGAAGCTTTCTTT,CASSGLQDRVSEAFF
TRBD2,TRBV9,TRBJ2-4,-,TGTGCCAGCAGCGTACTGGGACTAGCTTACGACATTCAGTACTTC,CASSVLGLAYDIQYF
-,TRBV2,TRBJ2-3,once,TGTGCCAGCAGTGAACTTCTAGCGACAGATACGCAGTATTTT,CASSELLATDTQYF
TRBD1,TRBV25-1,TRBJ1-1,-,TGTGCCAGCAAAGCCTGGACAGGGAAGTCTGAAGCTTTCTTT,CASKAWTGKSEAFF
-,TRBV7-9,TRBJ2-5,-,TGTGCCAGCAGCCGACCGAGCGGGCAACTACATCAAGAGACCCAGTACTTC,CASSRPSGQLHQETQYF
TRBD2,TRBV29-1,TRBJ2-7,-,TGCAGCGTTGTACTAGCGGGTTACGAGCAGTACTTC,CSVVLAGYEQYF
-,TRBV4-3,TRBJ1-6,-,TGCGCCAGCAGCCAAGGGGAAGGGGGTTCACCCCTCCACTTT,CASSQGEGGSPLHF
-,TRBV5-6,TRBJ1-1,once,TGTGCCAGCAGCTCCAACATCAACACTGAAGCTTTCTTT,CASSSNINTEAFF
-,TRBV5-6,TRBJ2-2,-,TGTGCCAGCAGCTCCAACAGGGAACTGAACACCGGGGAGCTGTTTTTT,CASSSNRELNTGELFF
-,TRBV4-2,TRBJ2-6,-,TGTGCCAGCAGCCAAGACGGGGATTCTGGGGCCAACGTCCTGACTTTC,CASSQDGDSGANVLTF
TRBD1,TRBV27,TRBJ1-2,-,TGTGCCAGCAGTTTGACAGGGGGTACAAACTATGGCTACACCTTC,CASSLTGGTNYGYTF
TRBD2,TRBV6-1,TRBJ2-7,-,TGTGCCAGCAGTGGGTTACTAGCGGGATACTACGAGCAGTACTTC,CASSGLLAGYYEQYF